The T cell receptor (beta chain) described here comes from a study of blood T cell repertoires in COVID-19. The CDR3 extends over 14 amino acids. The V gene's germline CDR1 is SGHTA and CDR2 FQGNSA. Trimming removed 5 bases from V and 4 bases from J; junction bases left unmatched: 5. The assay was immunoSEQ multiplex PCR, and TCRdb's table has in-frame clones only and misses some. The table records some 180,000 clones, around 90% of them present only once. The TCR sequence derives from a woman of 80 years or more with COVID-19, enrolled during active disease. Input material: peripheral blood. The chain couples TRBV7-2 to TRBJ2-3; 8 bases align to TRBD2. CDR3 sequence reads: CASSDREGPDTQYF. CDR3 in DNA: TGTGCCAGCAGCGACCGGGAGGGCCCAGATACGCAGTATTTT.